The 8 T cell receptor beta chains reported below all come from one sample, sequenced in a study of cytomegalovirus exposure and HLA in healthy donors (dated by TCRdb to 2017 to 2019). The library came from the immunoSEQ multiplex PCR assay. A mixture of 60 forward primers for TCR Vbeta segments and 13 reverse primers for TCR Jbeta segments was used in the multiplex PCR. TCRdb mirrors the immuneACCESS table, restricted to in-frame sequences. Some clones are absent from its copies; in checked studies, under half trace to an unresolved V gene, and the reason for the others is unknown. The sample table contains fewer than 200,000 clones; only one count was recorded for 65% to 80% of them. The ten largest clonotypes hold 0.69% of the sample. Sequencing was done on a sample of PBMCs. The receptor set was obtained from a woman between 40 and 55 years old in good health and CMV-seronegative.

This chain connects TRBV6-5 to TRBJ2-2, with 8 positions matching TRBD2. The CDR3 is 14 residues long. V dropped 6 bases and J dropped 7; count of bases not matched to a gene: 7. Germline CDR1 reads MNHEY; CDR2 reads SVGAGI. The CDR3 region is CASRASGGGGELFF. CDR3 in DNA: TGTGCCAGCAGAGCCTCGGGGGGGGGCGGGGAGCTGTTTTTT.

The chain employs TRBV30 and TRBJ2-5; 11 bases map to TRBD2. J lost 0 bases, V lost 4 bases, and 4 bases had no gene match. Germline V gene lookup returns CDR1 GTSNPN and CDR2 SVGIG (reference sequence). The CDR3 length is 15 residues. CDR3 region: CAWKPSGGYQETQYF. CDR3 nucleotide sequence: TGTGCCTGGAAACCTAGCGGGGGGTACCAAGAGACCCAGTACTTC.

The chain joins TRBV10-1 to TRBJ2-7, with D maybe TRBD2 (5 bases). V lost 6 bases, J lost 2 bases, and 11 bases lay in between. Looked up from germline, CDR1 is WNHNN and CDR2 is SYGVQD (reference sequence). The CDR3 is made up of 13 amino acids. CDR3 sequence: CASSRTDPYEQYF. In DNA form, the CDR3 reads TGCGCCAGCAGCAGGACTGACCCCTACGAGCAGTACTTC.

This clone appeared a single time. This chain connects TRBV6-1 to TRBJ2-5, with a tentative D call TRBD2 (5 bases). CDR1 and CDR2 (germline): MNHNS, SASEGT. V was clipped by 4 bases and J by 2 bases, with 11 bases between them. The CDR3 is 14 amino acids. The CDR3 DNA sequence: TGTGCCAGCAGTGGTGGACTTATACAAGAGACCCAGTACTTC. Amino acids: CASSGGLIQETQYF.

The J gene is TRBJ2-1, the V gene TRBV19; 8 bases align to TRBD1. The V gene end was trimmed by 6 bases and the J gene end by 8 bases; junction bases not matched to a gene: 6. Germline CDR1 LNHDA, CDR2 SQIVND (reference sequence). This CDR3 has 13 residues. In DNA form, the CDR3 reads TGTGCCAGTAGCCCAGGGGGCGGTTATGAGCAGTTCTTC. Protein: CASSPGGGYEQFF.

This clone was found once. The chain links TRBV27 to TRBJ2-4, with TRBD2 matching 13 bases. V shed 6 bases, J shed 0 bases, and the junction held 8 bases outside the gene matches. Germline CDR1 MNHEY, CDR2 SMNVEV (reference sequence). CDR3 length: 18 residues. CDR3 sequence (DNA): TGTGCCAGCAGGCGGACTAGCGGGAGCGAGATAGCCAAAAACATTCAGTACTTC. It is translated as CASRRTSGSEIAKNIQYF.

The V call is TRBV7-8, the J call TRBJ2-2; a possible D gene is TRBD1 (5 bases). The V gene lost 2 bases and the J gene lost 4 bases, with 17 bases spanning the gap. This CDR3 spans 17 amino acids. CDR1 and CDR2 (germline): SGHVS, FQNEAQ. In DNA, the CDR3 is TGTGCCAGCAGCTTATTGGCGATGCTCAGGGTCACCGGGGAGCTGTTTTTT. The encoded protein is CASSLLAMLRVTGELFF.

Only a few counts were recorded for this clone. The chain recombines TRBV6-1 with TRBJ1-5; D is uncertain. Between the trimmed V and J ends, which lost 8 bases and 1 base, there was a span of 12 bases. The CDR3 covers 14 residues. From germline, CDR1 is MNHNS and CDR2 SASEGT. CDR3 sequence (DNA): TGTGCCAGCGGGCCCGGCGGGAGCAATCAGCCCCAGCATTTT. Amino acids: CASGPGGSNQPQHF.